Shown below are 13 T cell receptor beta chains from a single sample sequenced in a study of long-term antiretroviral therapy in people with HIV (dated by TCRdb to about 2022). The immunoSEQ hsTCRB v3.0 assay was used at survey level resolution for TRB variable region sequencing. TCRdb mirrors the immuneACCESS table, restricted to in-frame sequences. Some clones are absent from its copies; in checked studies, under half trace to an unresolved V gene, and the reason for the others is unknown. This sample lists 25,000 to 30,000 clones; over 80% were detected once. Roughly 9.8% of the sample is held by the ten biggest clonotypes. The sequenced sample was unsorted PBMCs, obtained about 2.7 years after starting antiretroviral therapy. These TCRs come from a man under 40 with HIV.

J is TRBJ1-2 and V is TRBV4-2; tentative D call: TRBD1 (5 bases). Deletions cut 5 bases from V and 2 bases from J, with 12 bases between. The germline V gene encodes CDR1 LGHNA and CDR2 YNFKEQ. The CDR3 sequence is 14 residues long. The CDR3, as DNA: TGTGCCAGCAGCTTTCGGGACTCCAACTATGGCTACACCTTC. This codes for CASSFRDSNYGYTF.

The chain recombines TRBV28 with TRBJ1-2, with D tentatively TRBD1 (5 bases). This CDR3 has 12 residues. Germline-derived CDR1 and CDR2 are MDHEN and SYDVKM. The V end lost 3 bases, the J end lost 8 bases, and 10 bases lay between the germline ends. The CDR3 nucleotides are TGTGCCAGCAGTTTTCGGGGGAGCGGCTACACCTTC. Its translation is CASSFRGSGYTF.

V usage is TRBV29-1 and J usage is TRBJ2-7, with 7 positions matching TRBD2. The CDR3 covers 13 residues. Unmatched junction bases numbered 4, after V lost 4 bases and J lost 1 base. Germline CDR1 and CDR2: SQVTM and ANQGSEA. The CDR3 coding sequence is TGCAGCGTTGTGGGGGGGGGATCCTACGAGCAGTACTTC. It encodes CSVVGGGSYEQYF.

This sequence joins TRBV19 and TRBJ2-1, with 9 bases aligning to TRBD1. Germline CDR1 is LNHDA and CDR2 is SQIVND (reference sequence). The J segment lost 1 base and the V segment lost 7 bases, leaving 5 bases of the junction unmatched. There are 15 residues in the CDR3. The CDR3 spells CASTSGQGSYNEQFF. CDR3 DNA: TGTGCCAGTACCTCGGGACAGGGTTCCTACAATGAGCAGTTCTTC.

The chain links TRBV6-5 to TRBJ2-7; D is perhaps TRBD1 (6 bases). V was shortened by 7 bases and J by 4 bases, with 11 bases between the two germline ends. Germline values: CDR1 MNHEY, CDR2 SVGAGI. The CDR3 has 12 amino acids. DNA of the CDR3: TGTGCCAGCATCGGACAGAGGTACGAGCAGTACTTC. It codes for CASIGQRYEQYF.

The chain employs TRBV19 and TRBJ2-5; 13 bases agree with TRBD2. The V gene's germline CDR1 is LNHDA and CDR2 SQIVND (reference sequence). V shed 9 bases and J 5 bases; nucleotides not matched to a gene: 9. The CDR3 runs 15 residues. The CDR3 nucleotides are TGTGCCAGCAAAACGGGACTAGCGGGAATGGAGACCCAGTACTTC. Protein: CASKTGLAGMETQYF.

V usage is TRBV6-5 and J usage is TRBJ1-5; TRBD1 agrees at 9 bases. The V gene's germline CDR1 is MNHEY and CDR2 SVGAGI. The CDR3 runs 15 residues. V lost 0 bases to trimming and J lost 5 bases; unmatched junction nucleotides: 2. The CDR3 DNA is TGTGCCAGCAGTTACTCCTGGACAGGGGATCAGCCCCAGCATTTT. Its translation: CASSYSWTGDQPQHF.

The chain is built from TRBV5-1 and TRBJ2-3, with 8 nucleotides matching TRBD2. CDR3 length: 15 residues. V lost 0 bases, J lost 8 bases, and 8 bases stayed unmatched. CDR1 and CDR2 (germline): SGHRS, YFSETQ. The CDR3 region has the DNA TGCGCCAGCAGCTTGGACGGGGGGGCACCCAGTACGCAGTATTTT. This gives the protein CASSLDGGAPSTQYF.

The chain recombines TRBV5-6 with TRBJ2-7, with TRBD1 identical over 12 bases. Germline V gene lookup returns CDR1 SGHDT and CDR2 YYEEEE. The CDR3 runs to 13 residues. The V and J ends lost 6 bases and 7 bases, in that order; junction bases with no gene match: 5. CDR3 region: CASTGQGAWEQYF. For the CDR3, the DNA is TGTGCCAGCACGGGACAGGGGGCCTGGGAGCAGTACTTC.

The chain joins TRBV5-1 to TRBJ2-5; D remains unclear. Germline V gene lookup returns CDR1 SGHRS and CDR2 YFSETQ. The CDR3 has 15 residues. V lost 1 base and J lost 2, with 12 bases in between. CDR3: CASSLTQSRQETQYF. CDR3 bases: TGCGCCAGCAGCTTGACGCAGAGCAGACAAGAGACCCAGTACTTC.

The CDR3 loop is CASTSFGGDYEQYF. The CDR3 bases are TGTGCCAGCACCTCTTTCGGGGGTGACTACGAGCAGTACTTC. The chain is built from TRBV6-6 and TRBJ2-7, with TRBD2 as a possible D gene (6 bases). V was cut by 7 bases and J by 3 bases, with 16 bases left in between. The germline gives CDR1 MNHNY, CDR2 SVGAGI (reference sequence). The CDR3 extends over 14 amino acids.

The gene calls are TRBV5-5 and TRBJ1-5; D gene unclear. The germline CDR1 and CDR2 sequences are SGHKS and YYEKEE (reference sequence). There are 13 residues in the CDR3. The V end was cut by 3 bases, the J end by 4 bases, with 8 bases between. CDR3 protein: CASSSDWNQPQHF. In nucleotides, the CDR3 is TGTGCCAGCAGCTCGGACTGGAATCAGCCCCAGCATTTT.

CDR3 amino acids: CASSVRGPNYGYTF. The CDR3 DNA reads as TGCGCCAGCAGTGTCCGGGGCCCTAACTATGGCTACACCTTC. The V gene is TRBV10-2, the J gene TRBJ1-2; D may be TRBD1 (5 bases). With 4 bases removed from V and 0 bases from J, the gap between germline ends came to 9 bases. There are 14 residues in the CDR3. Per germline, CDR1 WSHSY and CDR2 SAAADI.